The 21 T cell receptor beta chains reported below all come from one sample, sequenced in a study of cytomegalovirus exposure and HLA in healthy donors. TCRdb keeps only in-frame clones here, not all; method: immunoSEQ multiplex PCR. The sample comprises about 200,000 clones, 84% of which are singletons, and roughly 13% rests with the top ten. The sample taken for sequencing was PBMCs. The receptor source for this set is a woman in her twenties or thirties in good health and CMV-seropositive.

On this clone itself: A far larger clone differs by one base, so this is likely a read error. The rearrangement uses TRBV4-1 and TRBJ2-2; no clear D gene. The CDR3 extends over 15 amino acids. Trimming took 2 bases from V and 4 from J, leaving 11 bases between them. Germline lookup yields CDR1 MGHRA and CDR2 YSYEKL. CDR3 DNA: TGCGCCAGCAGCCAAATGTTCCCAGGCACCGGGGAGCTGTTTTTT. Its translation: CASSQMFPGTGELFF.

The CDR3 nucleotides are TGTGCCAGCTACAGTGACAGGGGGTCACGCGATGAGCAGTTCTTC. Translating gives CASYSDRGSRDEQFF. The chain joins TRBV18 to TRBJ2-1; 9 bases are shared with TRBD1. Germline trimming cut 7 bases from V and 8 bases from J; bases unmatched to any gene: 12. The CDR3 sequence is 15 residues long. CDR1 KGHSH and CDR2 LQKENI come from the germline V gene.

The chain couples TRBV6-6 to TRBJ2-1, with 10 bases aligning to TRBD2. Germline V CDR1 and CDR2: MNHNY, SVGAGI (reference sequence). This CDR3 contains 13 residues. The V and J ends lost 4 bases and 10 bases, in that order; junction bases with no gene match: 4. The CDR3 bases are TGTGCCAGCAGTTTAGCGGGAGGATGGGAGCAGTTCTTC. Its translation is CASSLAGGWEQFF.

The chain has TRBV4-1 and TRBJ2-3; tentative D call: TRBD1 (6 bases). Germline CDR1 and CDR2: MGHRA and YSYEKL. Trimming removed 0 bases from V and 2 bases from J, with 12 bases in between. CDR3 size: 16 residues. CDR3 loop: CASSQDTGIPTDTQYF. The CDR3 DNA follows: TGCGCCAGCAGCCAAGACACAGGGATCCCCACAGATACGCAGTATTTT.

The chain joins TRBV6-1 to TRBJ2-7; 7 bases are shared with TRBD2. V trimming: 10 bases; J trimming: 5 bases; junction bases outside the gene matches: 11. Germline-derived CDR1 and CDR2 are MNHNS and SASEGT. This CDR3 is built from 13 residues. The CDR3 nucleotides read TGTGCCACCCCGGGGAAGGGACTAAACGAGCAGTACTTC. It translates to CATPGKGLNEQYF.

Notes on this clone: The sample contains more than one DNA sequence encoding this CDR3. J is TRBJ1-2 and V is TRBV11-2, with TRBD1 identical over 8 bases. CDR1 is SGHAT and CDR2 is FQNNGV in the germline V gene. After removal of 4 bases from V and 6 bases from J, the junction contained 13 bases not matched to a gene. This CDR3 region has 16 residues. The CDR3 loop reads CASSSVIAGGAHGYTF. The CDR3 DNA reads TGTGCCAGCAGCTCCGTCATCGCAGGGGGCGCGCATGGCTACACCTTC.

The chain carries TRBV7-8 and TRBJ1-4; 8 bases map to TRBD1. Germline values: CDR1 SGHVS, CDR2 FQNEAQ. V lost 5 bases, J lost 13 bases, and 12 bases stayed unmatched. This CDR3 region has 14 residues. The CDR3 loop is CASSEQGQGGRLFF. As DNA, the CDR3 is TGTGCCAGCAGCGAACAAGGACAGGGTGGAAGACTGTTTTTT. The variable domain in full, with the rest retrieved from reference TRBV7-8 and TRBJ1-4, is GAGVSQSPRYKVAKRGQDVALRCDPISGHVSLFWYQQALGQGPEFLTYFQNEAQLDKSGLPSDRFFAERPEGSVSTLKIQRTQQEDSAVYLCASSEQGQGGRLFFGSGTQLSVL.

The CDR3 protein is CASSETRQLNTEAFF. The CDR3 region has the DNA TGTGCCAGCAGTGAGACCAGGCAGTTGAACACTGAAGCTTTCTTT. The chain has TRBV25-1 and TRBJ1-1; D is uncertain. CDR1 MGHDK and CDR2 SYGVNS come from the germline V gene. The CDR3 runs 15 residues. V lost 3 bases and J 0 bases, leaving 11 bases between the germline ends.

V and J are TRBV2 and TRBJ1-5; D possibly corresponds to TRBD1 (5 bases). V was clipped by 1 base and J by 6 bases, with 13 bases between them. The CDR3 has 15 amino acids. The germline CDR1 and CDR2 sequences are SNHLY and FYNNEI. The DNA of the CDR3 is TGTGCCAGCAGTGAAGTTTTCGGGCAGGGTCAGCCCCAGCATTTT. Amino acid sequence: CASSEVFGQGQPQHF.

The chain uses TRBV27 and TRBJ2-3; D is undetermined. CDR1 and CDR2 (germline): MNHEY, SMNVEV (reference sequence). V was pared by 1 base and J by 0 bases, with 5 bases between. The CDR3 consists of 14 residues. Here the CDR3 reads CASSLYQSTDTQYF. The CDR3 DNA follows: TGTGCCAGCAGTTTATACCAGAGCACAGATACGCAGTATTTT.

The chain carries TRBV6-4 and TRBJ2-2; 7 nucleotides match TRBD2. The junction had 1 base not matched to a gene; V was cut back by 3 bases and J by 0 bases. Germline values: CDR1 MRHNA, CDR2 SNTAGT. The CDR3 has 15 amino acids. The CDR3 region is CASSESGTNTGELFF. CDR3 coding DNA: TGTGCCAGCAGTGAGAGCGGGACGAACACCGGGGAGCTGTTTTTT.

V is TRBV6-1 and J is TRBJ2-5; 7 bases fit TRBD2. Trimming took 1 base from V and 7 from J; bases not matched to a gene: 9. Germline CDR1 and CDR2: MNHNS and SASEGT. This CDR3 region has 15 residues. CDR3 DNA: TGTGCCAGCAGTGAAGGGGACTACCAGTTCGGGACCCAGTACTTC. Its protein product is CASSEGDYQFGTQYF.

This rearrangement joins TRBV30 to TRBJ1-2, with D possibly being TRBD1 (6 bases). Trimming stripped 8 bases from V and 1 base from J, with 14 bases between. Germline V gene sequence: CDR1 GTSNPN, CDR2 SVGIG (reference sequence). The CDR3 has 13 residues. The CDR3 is CARKIRGNYGYTF. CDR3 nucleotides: TGTGCCCGGAAGATCAGGGGTAACTATGGCTACACCTTC.

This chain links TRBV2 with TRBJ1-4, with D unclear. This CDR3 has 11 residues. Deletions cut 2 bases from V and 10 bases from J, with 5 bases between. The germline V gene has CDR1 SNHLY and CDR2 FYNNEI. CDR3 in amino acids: CASSEQVKLFF. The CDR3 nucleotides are TGTGCCAGCAGTGAACAGGTAAAACTGTTTTTT.

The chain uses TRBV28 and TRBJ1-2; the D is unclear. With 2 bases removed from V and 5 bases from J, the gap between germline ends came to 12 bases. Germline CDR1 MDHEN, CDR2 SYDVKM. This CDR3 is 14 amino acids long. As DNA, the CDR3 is TGTGCCAGCAGTTTAGGTACAGCTATTTATGGCTACACCTTC. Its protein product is CASSLGTAIYGYTF.

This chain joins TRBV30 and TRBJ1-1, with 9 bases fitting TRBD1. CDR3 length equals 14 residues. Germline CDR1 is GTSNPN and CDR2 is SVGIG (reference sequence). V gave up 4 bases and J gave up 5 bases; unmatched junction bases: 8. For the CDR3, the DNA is TGTGCCTGGAACCGGGACAGGGTGGTAACTGAAGCTTTCTTT. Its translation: CAWNRDRVVTEAFF.

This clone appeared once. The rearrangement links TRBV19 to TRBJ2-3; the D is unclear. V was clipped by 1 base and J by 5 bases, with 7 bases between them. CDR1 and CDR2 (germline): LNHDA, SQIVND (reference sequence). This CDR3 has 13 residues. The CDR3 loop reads CASSIGRGDTQYF. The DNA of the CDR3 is TGTGCCAGTAGTATAGGGAGAGGAGATACGCAGTATTTT.

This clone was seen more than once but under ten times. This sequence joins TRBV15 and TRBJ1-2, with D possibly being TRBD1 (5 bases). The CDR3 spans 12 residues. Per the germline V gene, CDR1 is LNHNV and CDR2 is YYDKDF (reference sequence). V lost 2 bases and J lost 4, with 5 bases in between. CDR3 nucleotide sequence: TGTGCCACCAGCAGACAGGGCTATGGCTACACCTTC. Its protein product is CATSRQGYGYTF.

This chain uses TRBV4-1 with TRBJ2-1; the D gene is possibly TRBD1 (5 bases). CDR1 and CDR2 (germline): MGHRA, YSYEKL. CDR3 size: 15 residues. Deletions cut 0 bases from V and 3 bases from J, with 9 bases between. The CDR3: CASSQDSGIYNEQFF. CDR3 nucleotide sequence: TGCGCCAGCAGCCAAGATTCAGGGATCTACAATGAGCAGTTCTTC.

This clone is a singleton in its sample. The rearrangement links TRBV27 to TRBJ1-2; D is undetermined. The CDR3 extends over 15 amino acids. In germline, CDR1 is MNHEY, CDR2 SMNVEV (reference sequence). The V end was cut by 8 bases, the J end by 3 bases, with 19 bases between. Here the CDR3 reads CASHPPGSSYYGYTF. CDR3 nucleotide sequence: TGTGCCAGCCACCCTCCGGGTTCAAGCTACTATGGCTACACCTTC.

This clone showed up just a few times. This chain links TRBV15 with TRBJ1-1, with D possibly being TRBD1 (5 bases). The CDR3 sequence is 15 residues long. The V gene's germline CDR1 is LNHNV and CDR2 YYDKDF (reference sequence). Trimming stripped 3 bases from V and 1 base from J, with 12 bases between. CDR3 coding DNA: TGTGCCACCAGCAGGTCCAGACAGTCGAACACTGAAGCTTTCTTT. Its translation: CATSRSRQSNTEAFF.